Reported below is one TCR beta chain. Its antigen is undetermined. Germline lookup yields CDR1 SGHNT and CDR2 YENEEA. Trimming shortened V by 3 bases and J by 2 bases, and 8 bases separated the two germline ends. This CDR3 contains 14 residues. This entry belongs to a study of CD8 T cells in ankylosing spondylitis. Study conclusions and caveats: In the blood and synovial fluid of reactive arthritis, some motif variants had been previously reported. Blood of patients with ankylosing spondylitis appeared to be characterized by a TCR beta motif of several highly homologous variants.

Construction of TCR beta libraries was performed using quantitative 5'-RACE with molecular barcodes. TCRdb re-called the 5' RACE reads through MiXCR, storing one row per CDR3 protein. The sample consists of about 140,000 distinct CDR3 sequences, around a third of them appearing once. The sequenced sample was synovial fluid, either unsorted or a sorted T cell fraction (not recorded which). The origin of this receptor is a male donor with ankylosing spondylitis. This chain joins TRBV11-3 and TRBJ2-1; no definite D call. CDR3 sequence reads: CASSFGQPYNEQFF. The CDR3, as DNA: TGTGCCAGCAGCTTCGGCCAGCCCTACAATGAGCAGTTCTTC.